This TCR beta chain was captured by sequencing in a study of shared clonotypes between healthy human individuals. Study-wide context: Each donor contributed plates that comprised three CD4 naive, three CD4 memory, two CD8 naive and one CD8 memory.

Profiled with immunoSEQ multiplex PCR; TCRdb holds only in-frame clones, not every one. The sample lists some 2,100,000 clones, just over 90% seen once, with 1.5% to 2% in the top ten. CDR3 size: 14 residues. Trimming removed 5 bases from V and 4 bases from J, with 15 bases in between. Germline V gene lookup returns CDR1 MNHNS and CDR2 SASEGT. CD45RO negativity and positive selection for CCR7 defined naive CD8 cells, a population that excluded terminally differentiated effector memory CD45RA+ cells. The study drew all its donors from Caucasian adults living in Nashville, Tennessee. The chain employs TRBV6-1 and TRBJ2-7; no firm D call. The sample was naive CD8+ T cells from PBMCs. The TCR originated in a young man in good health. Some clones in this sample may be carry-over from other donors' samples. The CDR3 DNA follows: TGTGCCAGCAGTCCCGACATCCTATATTACGAGCAGTACTTC. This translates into CASSPDILYYEQYF.